A selection of T cell receptor beta chains follows, all from one sample in a study of CD8 T cells in Susac syndrome. A single record per CDR3 protein comes from TCRdb applying MiXCR to the immunoSEQ multiplex PCR reads. The sample has 150,000 or so distinct CDR3 sequences, roughly 94% seen once. The sequenced sample consisted of CD8+ T cells from PBMCs. These receptors all stem from a human donor with multiple sclerosis. Each CDR3 is given with its conserved first and last residue.

v_call,j_call,cdr3_aa
TRBV7-9,TRBJ2-3,CASSLVSGADTQYF
TRBV4-2,TRBJ2-7,CASGLEDEQYF
TRBV20-1,TRBJ2-5,CSATDSITDQETQYF
TRBV6-6,TRBJ1-1,CASSRGLDTEAFF
TRBV27,TRBJ1-5,CASSSHRGNQPQHF
TRBV12-3/TRBV12-4,TRBJ2-3,CASSTLFGAGDTDTQYF
TRBV30,TRBJ2-7,CAFLGGPSYEQYF
TRBV7-9,TRBJ1-4,CASSTGGSTNEKLFF
TRBV4-3,TRBJ1-2,CASSQVRGSGYTF
TRBV5-6,TRBJ1-1,CASSLGQDEAFF
TRBV20-1,TRBJ2-5,CSARYGPGEETQYF
TRBV4-1,TRBJ1-5,CASSPLGQGSNQPQHF
TRBV27,TRBJ1-1,CASSLRQGSTEAFF
TRBV4-1,TRBJ2-1,CASSQVRGGYNEQFF
TRBV13,TRBJ1-1,CASSLSGTDMNTEAFF
TRBV11-2,TRBJ1-1,CASSLVGVAGNTEAFF